This passage covers 7 T cell receptor beta chains from one sample sequenced in a study of T cell repertoires in cytomegalovirus infection. TCRdb reanalysed the reads using MiXCR and keeps one entry per CDR3 protein. There are about 460,000 distinct CDR3 sequences in the sample; approximately 10% occur only once, and roughly 10% lies in the top ten. Sequences were obtained from PBMCs. The receptors here all came from a human donor in good health (CMV status not recorded). Some clones in this sample may be carry-over from other donors' samples.

This chain connects TRBV18 to TRBJ1-5; no clear D. Trimming removed 2 bases from V and 1 base from J, with 9 bases in between. This CDR3 is 15 amino acids long. Germline-derived CDR1 and CDR2 are KGHSH and LQKENI. Here the CDR3 reads CASSPGFKSNQPQHF. The CDR3 DNA reads as TGTGCCAGCTCACCAGGGTTTAAGAGCAATCAGCCCCAGCATTTT.

The J gene is TRBJ2-7, the V gene TRBV7-9; tentatively, D is TRBD1 or TRBD2 (5 bases each). The CDR3 is 14 amino acids. The V end was cut by 1 base, the J end by 4 bases, with 11 bases between. The germline CDR1 and CDR2 sequences are SEHNR and FQNEAQ (reference sequence). CDR3 region: CASSLDGGNYEQYF. The CDR3 DNA follows: TGTGCCAGCAGCTTAGATGGGGGAAATTACGAGCAGTACTTC.

This clonotype was detected ten times or more. The chain has TRBV5-1 and TRBJ2-7; 7 nucleotides match TRBD1. Germline V gene data show CDR1 as SGHRS and CDR2 as YFSETQ. The CDR3 consists of 19 residues. The junction had 18 bases not matched to a gene; V was cut back by 2 bases and J by 1 base. The CDR3 loop reads CASSLSAGGFSVFSYEQYF. The CDR3 region has the DNA TGCGCCAGCAGCTTATCGGCAGGGGGATTTTCCGTCTTTTCCTACGAGCAGTACTTC.

This clonotype turned up a few times. The J gene is TRBJ2-7, the V gene TRBV20-1; 7 bases match TRBD1. J gave up 2 bases and V 7 bases, and 14 bases lay outside the gene matches. The CDR3 totals 15 residues. Germline lookup yields CDR1 DFQATT and CDR2 SNEGSKA (reference sequence). CDR3 DNA: TGCAGTGGAGGGGGACAGCAGCACGCCACCTACGAGCAGTACTTC. Its protein is CSGGGQQHATYEQYF.

This clonotype was detected only a few times. V usage is TRBV2 and J usage is TRBJ2-1, with D possibly called TRBD1 or TRBD2 (6 bases each). This CDR3 spans 14 amino acids. The V gene lost 2 bases and the J gene lost 8 bases, with 13 bases spanning the gap. Germline loops: CDR1 SNHLY, CDR2 FYNNEI. CDR3 coding DNA: TGTGCCAGCAGTGAATTGTGGGGGGCCCATGAGCAGTTCTTC. As protein: CASSELWGAHEQFF.

This clonotype was counted between two and nine times. The chain employs TRBV19 and TRBJ2-1, with TRBD2 identical over 9 bases. Germline V CDR1 and CDR2: LNHDA, SQIVND (reference sequence). V was clipped by 3 bases and J by 7 bases; unmatched bases: 13. The length of the CDR3 is 17 residues. CDR3 region: CASSINGRGGSRNEQFF. The CDR3 DNA reads TGTGCCAGTAGTATTAATGGGCGGGGGGGCTCAAGGAATGAGCAGTTCTTC.

This clonotype was counted many times. V usage is TRBV14 and J usage is TRBJ2-3; 8 positions match TRBD2. V shed 4 bases and J 1 base; nucleotides not matched to a gene: 7. The CDR3 is 16 residues long. Germline V CDR1 and CDR2: SGHDN, FVKESK. CDR3 sequence: CASSPAGLAGTDTQYF. CDR3 DNA: TGTGCCAGCAGCCCCGCCGGACTAGCTGGCACAGATACGCAGTATTTT.